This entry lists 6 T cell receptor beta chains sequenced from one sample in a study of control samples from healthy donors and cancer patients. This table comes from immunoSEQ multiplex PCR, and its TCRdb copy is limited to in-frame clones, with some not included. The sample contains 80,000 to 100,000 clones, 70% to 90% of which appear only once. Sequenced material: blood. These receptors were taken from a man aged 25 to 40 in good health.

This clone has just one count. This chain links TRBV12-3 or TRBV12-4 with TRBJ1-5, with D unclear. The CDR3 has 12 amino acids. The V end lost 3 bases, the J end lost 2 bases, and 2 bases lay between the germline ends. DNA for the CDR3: TGTGCCAGCAGTTTTGGCAATCAGCCCCAGCATTTT. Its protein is CASSFGNQPQHF.

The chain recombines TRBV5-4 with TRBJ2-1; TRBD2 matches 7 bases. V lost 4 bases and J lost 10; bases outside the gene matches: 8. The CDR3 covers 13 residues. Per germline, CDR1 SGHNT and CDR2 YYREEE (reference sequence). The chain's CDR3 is CASSHLAEDEQFF. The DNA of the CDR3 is TGTGCCAGCAGCCATCTAGCGGAGGACGAGCAGTTCTTC.

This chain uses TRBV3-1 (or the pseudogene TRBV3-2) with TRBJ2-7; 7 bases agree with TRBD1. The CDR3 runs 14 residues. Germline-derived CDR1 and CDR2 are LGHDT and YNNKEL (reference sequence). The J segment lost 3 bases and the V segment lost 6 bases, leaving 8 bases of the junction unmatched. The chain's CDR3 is CASRPSTGNYEQYF. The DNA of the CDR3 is TGTGCCAGCAGGCCGTCGACAGGGAACTACGAGCAGTACTTC.

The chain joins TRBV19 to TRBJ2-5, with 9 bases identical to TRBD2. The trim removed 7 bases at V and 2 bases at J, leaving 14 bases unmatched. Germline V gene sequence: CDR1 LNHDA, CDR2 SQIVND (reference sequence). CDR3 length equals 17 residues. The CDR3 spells CASTHTGSSGTQETQYF. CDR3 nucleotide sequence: TGTGCCAGTACCCATACGGGGTCTAGCGGGACGCAAGAGACCCAGTACTTC.

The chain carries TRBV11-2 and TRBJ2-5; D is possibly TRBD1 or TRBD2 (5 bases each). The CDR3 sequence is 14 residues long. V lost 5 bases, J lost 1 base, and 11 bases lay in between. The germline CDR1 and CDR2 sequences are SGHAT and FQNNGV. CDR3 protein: CASSRGRLQETQYF. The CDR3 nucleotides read TGTGCCAGCAGCCGGGGACGGCTCCAAGAGACCCAGTACTTC.

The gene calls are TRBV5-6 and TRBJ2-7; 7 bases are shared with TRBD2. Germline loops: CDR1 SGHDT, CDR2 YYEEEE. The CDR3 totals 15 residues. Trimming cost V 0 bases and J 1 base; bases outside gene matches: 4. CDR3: CASSLVSGKSYEQYF. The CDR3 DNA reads TGTGCCAGCAGCTTGGTAAGCGGGAAGTCCTACGAGCAGTACTTC.